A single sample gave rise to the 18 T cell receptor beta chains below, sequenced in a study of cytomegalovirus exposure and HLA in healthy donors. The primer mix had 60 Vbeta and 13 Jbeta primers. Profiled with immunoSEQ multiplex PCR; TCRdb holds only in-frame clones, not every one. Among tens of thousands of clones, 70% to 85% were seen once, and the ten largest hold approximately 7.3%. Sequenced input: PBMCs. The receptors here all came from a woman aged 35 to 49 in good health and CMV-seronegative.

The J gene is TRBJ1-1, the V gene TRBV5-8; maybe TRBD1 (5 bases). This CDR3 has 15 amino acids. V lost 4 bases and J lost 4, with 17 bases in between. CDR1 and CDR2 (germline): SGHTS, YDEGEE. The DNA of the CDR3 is TGTGCCAGCAGCATACCGGGGGGGATGGGCACTGAAGCTTTCTTT. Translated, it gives CASSIPGGMGTEAFF.

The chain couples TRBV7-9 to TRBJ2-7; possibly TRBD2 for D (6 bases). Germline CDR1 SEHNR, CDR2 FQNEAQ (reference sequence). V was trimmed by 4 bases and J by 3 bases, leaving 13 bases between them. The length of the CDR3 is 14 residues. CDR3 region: CASSSGDSGYEQYF. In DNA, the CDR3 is TGTGCCAGCAGCTCGGGGGACTCCGGCTACGAGCAGTACTTC.

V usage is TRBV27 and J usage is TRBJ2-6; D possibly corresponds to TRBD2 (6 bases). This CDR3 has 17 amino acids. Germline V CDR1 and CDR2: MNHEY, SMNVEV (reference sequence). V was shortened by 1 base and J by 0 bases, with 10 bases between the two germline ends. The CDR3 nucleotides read TGTGCCAGCAGTTTATACATGGGGGGCTCTGGGGCCAACGTCCTGACTTTC. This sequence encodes CASSLYMGGSGANVLTF. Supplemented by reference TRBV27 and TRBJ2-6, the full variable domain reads EAQVTQNPRYLITVTGKKLTVTCSQNMNHEYMSWYRQDPGLGLRQIYYSMNVEVTDKGDVPEGYKVSRKEKRNFPLILESPSPNQTSLYFCASSLYMGGSGANVLTFGAGSRLTVL.

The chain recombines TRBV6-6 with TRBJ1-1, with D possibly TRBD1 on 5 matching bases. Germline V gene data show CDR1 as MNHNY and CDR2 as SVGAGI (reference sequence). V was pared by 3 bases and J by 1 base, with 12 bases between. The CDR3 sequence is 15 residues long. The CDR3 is CASSYSAGPNTEAFF. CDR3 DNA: TGTGCCAGCAGTTATAGTGCAGGGCCGAACACTGAAGCTTTCTTT.

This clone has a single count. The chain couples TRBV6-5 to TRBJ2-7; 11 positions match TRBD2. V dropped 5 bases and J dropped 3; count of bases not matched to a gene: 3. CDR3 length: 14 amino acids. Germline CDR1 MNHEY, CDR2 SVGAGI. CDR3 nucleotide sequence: TGTGCCAGCAGTGAAACTAGCGGGAGCTACGAGCAGTACTTC. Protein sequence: CASSETSGSYEQYF.

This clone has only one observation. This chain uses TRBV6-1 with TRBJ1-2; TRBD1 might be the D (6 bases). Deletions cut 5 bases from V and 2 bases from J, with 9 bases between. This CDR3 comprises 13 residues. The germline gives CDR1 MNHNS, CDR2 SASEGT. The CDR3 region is CASSPRGNYGYTF. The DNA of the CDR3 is TGTGCCAGCAGTCCCAGGGGCAACTATGGCTACACCTTC.

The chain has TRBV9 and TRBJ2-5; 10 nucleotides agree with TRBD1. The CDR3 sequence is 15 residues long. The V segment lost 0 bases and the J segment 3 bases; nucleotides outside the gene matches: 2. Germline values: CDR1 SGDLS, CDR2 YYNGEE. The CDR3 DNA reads TGTGCCAGCAGCGTAGCTGGGACAGGGGAAGAGACCCAGTACTTC. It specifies CASSVAGTGEETQYF.

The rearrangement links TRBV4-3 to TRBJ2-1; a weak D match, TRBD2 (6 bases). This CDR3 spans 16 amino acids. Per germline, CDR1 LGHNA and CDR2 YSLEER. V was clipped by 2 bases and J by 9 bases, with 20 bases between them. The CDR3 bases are TGCGCCAGCAGCCAAAGCCTACTTCAGCGGGCGGGTGAGCAGTTCTTC. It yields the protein CASSQSLLQRAGEQFF.

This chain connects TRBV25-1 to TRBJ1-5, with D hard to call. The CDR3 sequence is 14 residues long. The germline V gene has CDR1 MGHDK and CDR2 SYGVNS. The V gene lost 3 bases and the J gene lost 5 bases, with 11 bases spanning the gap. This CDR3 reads CASSEWKGDQPQHF. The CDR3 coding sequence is TGTGCCAGCAGTGAGTGGAAGGGAGATCAGCCCCAGCATTTT.

The CDR3 bases are TGTGCCAGTAGGACCCGGACAGCCTCCTACGAGCAGTACTTC. Translating it yields CASRTRTASYEQYF. The rearrangement uses TRBV19 and TRBJ2-7; D is perhaps TRBD1 (6 bases). Germline assignment: CDR1 LNHDA and CDR2 SQIVND (reference sequence). Trimming stripped 6 bases from V and 0 bases from J, with 12 bases between. The CDR3 totals 14 residues.

The CDR3: CASKSQQGAGRSYNEQFF. CDR3 sequence (DNA): TGTGCCAGCAAGAGCCAACAGGGGGCGGGTAGGTCCTACAATGAGCAGTTCTTC. The rearrangement links TRBV28 to TRBJ2-1; 9 bases line up with TRBD1. This CDR3 is 18 amino acids long. The ends lost 7 bases at V and 1 base at J; junction bases unmatched: 14. CDR1 and CDR2 from the germline V gene are MDHEN and SYDVKM.

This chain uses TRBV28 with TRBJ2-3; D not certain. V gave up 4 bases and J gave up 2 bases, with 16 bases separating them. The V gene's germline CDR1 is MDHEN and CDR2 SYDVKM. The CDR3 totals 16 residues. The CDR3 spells CASSSPLAFVTDTQYF. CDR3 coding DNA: TGTGCCAGCAGTTCTCCCCTCGCGTTCGTCACAGATACGCAGTATTTT.

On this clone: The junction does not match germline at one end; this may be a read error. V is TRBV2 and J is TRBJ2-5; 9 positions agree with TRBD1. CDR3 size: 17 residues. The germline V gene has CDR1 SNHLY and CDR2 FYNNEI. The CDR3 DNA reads TGTGCCAGCAGCGAAGCTGCAAACAGGGGGCTCCAAGAGACCCAGTACTTC. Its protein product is CASSEAANRGLQETQYF.

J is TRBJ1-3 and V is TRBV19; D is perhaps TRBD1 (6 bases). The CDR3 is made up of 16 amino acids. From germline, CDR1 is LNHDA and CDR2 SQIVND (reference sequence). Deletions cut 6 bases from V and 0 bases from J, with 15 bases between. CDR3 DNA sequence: TGTGCCAGTAGGAGGGGGAAGGACAGCTCTGGAAACACCATATATTTT. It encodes CASRRGKDSSGNTIYF.

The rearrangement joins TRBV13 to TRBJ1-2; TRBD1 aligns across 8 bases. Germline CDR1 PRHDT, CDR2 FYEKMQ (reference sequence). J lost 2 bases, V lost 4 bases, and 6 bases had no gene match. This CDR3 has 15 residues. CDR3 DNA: TGTGCCAGCAGCTCACGGACAGGGTTCAACTATGGCTACACCTTC. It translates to CASSSRTGFNYGYTF.

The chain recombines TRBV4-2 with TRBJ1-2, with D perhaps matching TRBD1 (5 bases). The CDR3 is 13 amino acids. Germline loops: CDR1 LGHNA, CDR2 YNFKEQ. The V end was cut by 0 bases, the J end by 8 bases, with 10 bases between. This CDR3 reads CASSQDPGYGYTF. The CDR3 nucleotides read TGTGCCAGCAGCCAAGATCCAGGGTACGGCTACACCTTC.

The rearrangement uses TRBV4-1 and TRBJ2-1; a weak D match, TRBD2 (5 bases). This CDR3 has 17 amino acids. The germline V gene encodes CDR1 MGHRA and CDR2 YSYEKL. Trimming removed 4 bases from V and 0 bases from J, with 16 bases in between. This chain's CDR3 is CASSRGERRSSYNEQFF. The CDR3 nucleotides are TGCGCCAGCAGCCGGGGTGAGCGGAGGAGCTCCTACAATGAGCAGTTCTTC.

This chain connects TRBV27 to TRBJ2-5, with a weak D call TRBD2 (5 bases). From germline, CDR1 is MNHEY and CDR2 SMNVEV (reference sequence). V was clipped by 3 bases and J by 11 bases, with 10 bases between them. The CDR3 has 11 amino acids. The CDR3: CASSLGGEQYF. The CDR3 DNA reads TGTGCCAGCAGTTTGGGTGGGGAGCAGTACTTC.